The 32 T cell receptor beta chains listed next were all sequenced from one sample in a study of Tregs in tolerant kidney transplant recipients. Sequenced by immunoSEQ multiplex PCR; TCRdb stores in-frame clones only, minus some. The sample lists around 19,000 clones, 80% to 90% occurring once. The sample consisted of Tregs from blood. These TCRs come from a human donor in good health.

This clone was counted a few times. The chain links TRBV9 to TRBJ1-4; tentative D call: TRBD1 (6 bases). V lost 4 bases to trimming and J lost 8 bases, with 18 bases between them. This CDR3 is 15 amino acids long. CDR1 is SGDLS, CDR2 YYNGEE, per germline. The CDR3 is CASSPQGHAIEKLFF. CDR3 DNA: TGTGCCAGCAGCCCCCAGGGACATGCTATAGAAAAACTGTTTTTT.

The chain links TRBV7-9 to TRBJ1-2, with D unclear. Germline V gene data show CDR1 as SEHNR and CDR2 as FQNEAQ (reference sequence). With 2 bases removed from V and 0 bases from J, the gap between germline ends came to 7 bases. CDR3 length: 14 residues. CDR3 nucleotide sequence: TGTGCCAGCAGCTTAATAAGGTCTAACTATGGCTACACCTTC. The encoded protein is CASSLIRSNYGYTF.

The chain has TRBV11-2 and TRBJ2-7; possibly TRBD2 for D (5 bases). Trimming left V 0 bases short and J 0 bases short, with 15 bases between. Germline CDR1 reads SGHAT; CDR2 reads FQNNGV. This CDR3 has 17 residues. For the CDR3, the DNA is TGTGCCAGCAGCTTAGAAGGAGGCCAAAGGAGCTCCTACGAGCAGTACTTC. This codes for CASSLEGGQRSSYEQYF.

The genes are TRBV2 and TRBJ1-4; 7 bases map to TRBD1. The V and J ends lost 11 bases and 5 bases, in that order; junction bases with no gene match: 8. CDR1 and CDR2 from the germline V gene are SNHLY and FYNNEI. This CDR3 has 13 residues. CDR3: CAAQQGMNEKLFF. The CDR3 DNA sequence: TGTGCCGCCCAACAGGGGATGAATGAAAAACTGTTTTTT.

The V and J genes are TRBV19 and TRBJ2-1, with D perhaps matching TRBD1 or TRBD2 (5 bases each). V lost 6 bases, J lost 2 bases, and 17 bases lay in between. This CDR3 contains 16 residues. Germline CDR1 is LNHDA and CDR2 is SQIVND (reference sequence). The CDR3 coding sequence is TGTGCCAGTAGCCTCATCGGGGCGGCTACCTACAATGAGCAGTTCTTC. Translation gives CASSLIGAATYNEQFF.

V usage is TRBV23-1 and J usage is TRBJ2-5; 10 bases are a match to TRBD1. TRBV23-1 is classed as an ORF, of uncertain function. The CDR3 sequence is 19 residues long. J gave up 5 bases and V 3 bases, and 18 bases lay outside the gene matches. CDR3 residues: CASSHARTGGGSYEETQYF. CDR3 DNA: TGCGCCAGCAGTCACGCAAGGACAGGGGGGGGTTCGTATGAGGAGACCCAGTACTTC.

This chain uses TRBV5-1 with TRBJ1-1, with D hard to call. Germline-derived CDR1 and CDR2 are SGHRS and YFSETQ. This CDR3 comprises 13 residues. The ends were cut back, 5 bases at V and 6 bases at J, with 14 bases in the middle. This chain's CDR3 is CASRPEAGAEAFF. The CDR3 DNA sequence: TGCGCCAGCAGGCCGGAGGCTGGGGCTGAAGCTTTCTTT.

This clone was recorded a few times. The V gene is TRBV6-1, the J gene TRBJ2-4, with D perhaps matching TRBD2 (6 bases). This CDR3 has 15 residues. Germline V gene sequence: CDR1 MNHNS, CDR2 SASEGT. Deletions cut 10 bases from V and 6 bases from J, with 22 bases between. This chain's CDR3 is CATEVGRAGGNIQYF. CDR3 DNA: TGTGCCACAGAGGTAGGACGGGCCGGGGGAAACATTCAGTACTTC.

The V call is TRBV25-1, the J call TRBJ1-1; D call uncertain. CDR3 length: 11 residues. Germline V gene data show CDR1 as MGHDK and CDR2 as SYGVNS. Deletions cut 3 bases from V and 9 bases from J, with 8 bases between. The CDR3 DNA reads as TGTGCCAGCAGTGATCAGCTTAAAGCTTTCTTT. The encoded protein is CASSDQLKAFF.

The chain has TRBV5-1 and TRBJ1-1; 7 bases align to TRBD1. The CDR3 totals 15 residues. Per the germline V gene, CDR1 is SGHRS and CDR2 is YFSETQ. Trimming removed 4 bases from V and 3 bases from J; junction bases left unmatched: 9. CDR3 sequence (DNA): TGCGCCAGCAGCGGGCCGACAGGGTCGGACACTGAAGCTTTCTTT. This sequence encodes CASSGPTGSDTEAFF.

The chain uses TRBV10-2 and TRBJ2-3; D might be TRBD1 (5 bases). The germline V gene has CDR1 WSHSY and CDR2 SAAADI. The germline V and J ends were trimmed by 8 bases and 0 bases, with 12 bases remaining between them. This CDR3 is 14 amino acids long. CDR3 amino acids: CASRARDSTDTQYF. The DNA of the CDR3 is TGCGCCAGCCGGGCCAGGGATAGCACAGATACGCAGTATTTT.

V is TRBV6-6 and J is TRBJ1-5; D is unclear. The V gene's germline CDR1 is MNHNY and CDR2 SVGAGI (reference sequence). V was clipped by 7 bases and J by 6 bases, with 13 bases between them. This CDR3 is built from 13 residues. Here the CDR3 reads CASTPSEGQPQHF. The CDR3 DNA reads TGTGCCAGCACCCCATCGGAGGGTCAGCCCCAGCATTTT.

The CDR3 protein is CASSPGLVVNEQFF. Here the CDR3 DNA reads TGTGCCAGCAGCCCCGGACTAGTGGTTAATGAGCAGTTCTTC. The V and J genes are TRBV9 and TRBJ2-1; TRBD2 matches at 7 bases. The V and J ends lost 4 bases and 7 bases, in that order; junction bases with no gene match: 8. CDR3 length equals 14 residues. Germline V gives CDR1 SGDLS, CDR2 YYNGEE.

The chain carries TRBV18 and TRBJ2-7; D unclear. The CDR3 runs 15 residues. Germline CDR1 is KGHSH and CDR2 is LQKENI. The V gene lost 3 bases and the J gene lost 2 bases, with 14 bases spanning the gap. CDR3 nucleotides: TGTGCCAGCTCACCTACTTTGGCACCAGCCTACGAGCAGTACTTC. Protein product: CASSPTLAPAYEQYF.

V and J are TRBV6-6 and TRBJ1-1; D is perhaps TRBD1 (5 bases). The germline V gene has CDR1 MNHNY and CDR2 SVGAGI (reference sequence). V was pared by 5 bases and J by 2 bases, with 15 bases between. The CDR3 contains 15 residues. In nucleotides, the CDR3 is TGTGCCAGCAGTCGACCAGTTGGGGACAACACTGAAGCTTTCTTT. It encodes CASSRPVGDNTEAFF.

This clone appeared a single time. The rearrangement uses TRBV28 and TRBJ1-4, with D tentatively TRBD1 (5 bases). The ends were cut back, 2 bases at V and 0 bases at J, with 19 bases in the middle. The CDR3 is 19 residues long. The V gene's germline CDR1 is MDHEN and CDR2 SYDVKM. CDR3 amino acids: CASSLHIRATVATNEKLFF. The DNA for the CDR3 is TGTGCCAGCAGTTTACATATCAGGGCGACAGTTGCAACTAATGAAAAACTGTTTTTT.

The genes are TRBV19 and TRBJ1-5, with D maybe TRBD1 (6 bases). Germline CDR1 is LNHDA and CDR2 is SQIVND (reference sequence). This CDR3 has 15 residues. Trimming left V 0 bases short and J 3 bases short, with 9 bases between. The CDR3 DNA is TGTGCCAGTAGTATAGAAGGGGGGCCCAATCAGCCCCAGCATTTT. This encodes CASSIEGGPNQPQHF. Complete variable domain (other parts from reference TRBV19 and TRBJ1-5): DGGITQSPKYLFRKEGQNVTLSCEQNLNHDAMYWYRQDPGQGLRLIYYSQIVNDFQKGDIAEGYSVSREKKESFPLTVTSAQKNPTAFYLCASSIEGGPNQPQHFGDGTRLSIL.

In regard to this clone: One end of the junction does not line up with germline, which may come from a read error. This chain joins TRBV27 and TRBJ1-4; no clear D gene. The CDR3 consists of 13 residues. Germline V lookup: CDR1 MNHEY, CDR2 SMNVEV (reference sequence). The chain's CDR3 is CASSLRVTAETVF. The CDR3, as DNA: TGTGCCAGCAGTTTACGGGTAACGGCGGAAACTGTTTTT. Drawing the rest from reference TRBV27 and TRBJ1-4, the complete variable domain is EAQVTQNPRYLITVTGKKLTVTCSQNMNHEYMSWYRQDPGLGLRQIYYSMNVEVTDKGDVPEGYKVSRKEKRNFPLILESPSPNQTSLYFCASSLRVTAETVFGSGTQLSVL.

The J gene is TRBJ2-1, the V gene TRBV7-2; D may match TRBD1 or TRBD2 (5 bases each). This CDR3 has 15 residues. The V and J ends lost 2 bases and 3 bases respectively, with 11 bases between them. The germline V gene has CDR1 SGHTA and CDR2 FQGNSA. The DNA for the CDR3 is TGTGCCAGCAGCTTAAGGGGACGGGGCTACAATGAGCAGTTCTTC. Encoded protein: CASSLRGRGYNEQFF.

J is TRBJ2-7 and V is TRBV15; 8 positions match TRBD2. The CDR3 spans 15 residues. The V gene end was trimmed by 1 base and the J gene end by 3 bases; junction bases not matched to a gene: 5. From germline, CDR1 is LNHNV and CDR2 YYDKDF (reference sequence). The CDR3 reads CATSRGAGGFYEQYF. CDR3 nucleotides: TGTGCCACCAGCAGAGGTGCGGGGGGATTCTACGAGCAGTACTTC.

This clone showed up just once. The chain combines TRBV5-5 with TRBJ2-3, with 9 bases lining up with TRBD2. The V and J ends lost 4 bases and 3 bases, in that order; junction bases with no gene match: 9. CDR1 and CDR2 (germline): SGHKS, YYEKEE (reference sequence). The CDR3 runs to 16 residues. Here the CDR3 DNA reads TGTGCCAGCAGCCCACTCTGGGCGGGGGGGACAGATACGCAGTATTTT. Its protein is CASSPLWAGGTDTQYF.

The chain carries TRBV29-1 and TRBJ1-1, with D perhaps TRBD1 (6 bases). This CDR3 region has 13 residues. Germline V gene lookup returns CDR1 SQVTM and CDR2 ANQGSEA. Trimming took off 7 bases at V and 0 bases at J, with 12 bases between the two ends. The CDR3 sequence: CSATGPLNTEAFF. The CDR3, as DNA: TGCAGCGCTACAGGGCCGTTGAACACTGAAGCTTTCTTT.

The gene calls are TRBV27 and TRBJ1-3, with D perhaps TRBD1 (5 bases). V shed 3 bases and J shed 2 bases, with 8 bases lying between them. The CDR3 runs 14 residues. Germline CDR1 MNHEY, CDR2 SMNVEV (reference sequence). The CDR3 DNA reads as TGTGCCAGCAGTTTCCCCAGGGCTGGAAACACCATATATTTT. It yields the protein CASSFPRAGNTIYF.

This chain joins TRBV11-3 and TRBJ2-1; 8 bases align to TRBD2. J lost 7 bases, V lost 5 bases, and 10 bases had no gene match. CDR1 is SGHNT and CDR2 is YENEEA in the germline V gene. The CDR3 runs to 15 residues. The DNA of the CDR3 is TGTGCCAGCAGCCCTCGGCAAGCGGGAGCTAATGAGCAGTTCTTC. Amino acids: CASSPRQAGANEQFF.

The chain employs TRBV9 and TRBJ2-7, with D perhaps matching TRBD2 (5 bases). The germline V gene has CDR1 SGDLS and CDR2 YYNGEE. The CDR3 is made up of 14 amino acids. With 0 bases removed from V and 1 base from J, the gap between germline ends came to 8 bases. The CDR3 protein is CASSVDQRSYEQYF. The CDR3 DNA reads as TGTGCCAGCAGCGTAGATCAGCGGTCCTACGAGCAGTACTTC.

This sequence joins TRBV29-1 and TRBJ2-3; 8 positions agree with TRBD2. The CDR3 consists of 12 residues. J was trimmed by 9 bases and V by 6 bases; bases with no gene match: 8. The germline V gene encodes CDR1 SQVTM and CDR2 ANQGSEA. The CDR3, as DNA: TGCAGCGTAGACAGCGGGAGCGTCACGCAGTATTTT. Translating gives CSVDSGSVTQYF.

In this sample, this clone turned up a few times. V is TRBV7-9 and J is TRBJ2-1, with TRBD2 matching 8 bases. The germline gives CDR1 SEHNR, CDR2 FQNEAQ (reference sequence). Germline trimming cut 5 bases from V and 7 bases from J; bases unmatched to any gene: 16. The CDR3 sequence is 17 residues long. The CDR3 nucleotides read TGTGCCAGCAGCCTATACGATCGTATAGCGGGGTTGAATGAGCAGTTCTTC. Protein product: CASSLYDRIAGLNEQFF.

The chain employs TRBV30 and TRBJ1-2; D is perhaps TRBD1 (5 bases). The V gene's germline CDR1 is GTSNPN and CDR2 SVGIG (reference sequence). The CDR3 sequence is 15 residues long. V was pared by 2 bases and J by 3 bases, with 16 bases between. CDR3 amino acids: CAWSITFGGDYGYTF. The CDR3 coding sequence is TGTGCCTGGAGTATAACCTTCGGGGGAGACTATGGCTACACCTTC.

The CDR3 loop reads CASSVGGETGELFF. As DNA, the CDR3 is TGTGCCAGCAGCGTAGGGGGGGAGACCGGGGAGCTGTTTTTT. The rearrangement uses TRBV9 and TRBJ2-2; tentative D call: TRBD2 (6 bases). Trimming pared 0 bases from V and 5 bases from J, leaving 8 bases between. CDR3 length equals 14 residues. Germline CDR1 reads SGDLS; CDR2 reads YYNGEE.

The chain carries TRBV4-3 and TRBJ1-2, with 8 bases that match TRBD1. This CDR3 region has 15 residues. The germline V gene encodes CDR1 LGHNA and CDR2 YSLEER. Trimming removed 3 bases from V and 4 bases from J; junction bases left unmatched: 7. CDR3 amino acids: CASSQRQGPAYGYTF. The CDR3 bases are TGCGCCAGCAGCCAGAGACAGGGGCCAGCCTATGGCTACACCTTC.

The CDR3 DNA reads TGTGCCAGCAGCGTAGGGAGGGAGACCGGGGAGCTGTTTTTT. As protein: CASSVGRETGELFF. The V and J genes are TRBV9 and TRBJ2-2, with TRBD2 as a possible D gene (6 bases). Germline CDR1 is SGDLS and CDR2 is YYNGEE. V lost 0 bases, J lost 5 bases, and 8 bases lay in between. The CDR3 covers 14 residues.

The chain employs TRBV6-6 and TRBJ2-7; perhaps D is TRBD1 or TRBD2 (5 bases each). V was clipped by 6 bases and J by 2 bases, with 11 bases between them. CDR3 size: 13 residues. Germline CDR1 and CDR2: MNHNY and SVGAGI (reference sequence). CDR3 protein: CASRSGTTYEQYF. The DNA for the CDR3 is TGTGCCAGCAGATCCGGGACGACCTACGAGCAGTACTTC.